The rows below give T cell receptor beta chains drawn from one sample of a study of OX40 agonist ivuxolimab in advanced cancers. Clones were read by immunoSEQ multiplex PCR, and TCRdb kept only the in-frame ones, dropping some. The repertoire holds approximately 100,000 clones, with about 90% as singletons. Sequencing was performed on CD4+ or CD8+ T cells sorted from blood, taken in a trial of the OX40 agonist ivuxolimab. These receptors all come from an adult with an advanced solid tumor such as melanoma, head and neck, liver or kidney cancer. Both conserved end residues are part of each CDR3. A D gene is named only where the DNA matches it firmly. Size is stated for part of the rows, as once, few or many counts, or as a class when the clone is expanded.

clone size	D gene	V gene	J gene	CDR3 DNA	CDR3 protein
.	.	TRBV11-1	TRBJ2-5	TGTGCCAGCAGCTTGCTTGGACCCTGGGAGACCCAGTACTTC	CASSLLGPWETQYF
.	TRBD2	TRBV27	TRBJ2-2	TGTGCCAGCAGTGGGAGTAGCGGGAGTAGGATGACCGGGGAGCTGTTTTTT	CASSGSSGSRMTGELFF
.	TRBD2	TRBV19	TRBJ2-6	TGTGCCGGGGGGGATTCGGGCGGGGCCAACGTCCTGACTTTC	CAGGDSGGANVLTF
.	.	TRBV4-3	TRBJ2-5	TGCGCCAGCAGCCAAGATGGGCCGCAAGAGACCCAGTACTTC	CASSQDGPQETQYF
.	.	TRBV4-1	TRBJ2-7	TGCGCCAGCAGCCAGGTTGTAGGCCCCTACGAGCAGTACTTC	CASSQVVGPYEQYF
.	.	TRBV15	TRBJ1-2	TGTGCCACCAGCCATTACGCGGGAAATGGCTACACCTTC	CATSHYAGNGYTF
.	.	TRBV7-2	TRBJ1-2	TGTGCCAGCAGCTTGCCAGGAATCTATGGCTACACCTTC	CASSLPGIYGYTF
.	TRBD2	TRBV7-2	TRBJ2-3	TGTGCCAGCAGCCCGAGCGGGAGGTCGCGGTGGAAGCAGTATTTT	CASSPSGRSRWKQYF
.	.	TRBV2	TRBJ1-2	TGTGCCAGCAGTGAAGAAGTTGCATGGGGAGGAGGTAGCGGCTACACCTTC	CASSEEVAWGGGSGYTF
.	.	TRBV18	TRBJ1-1	TGTGCCAGCGCGCTAGCTGGGACGACCACTGAAGCTTTCTTT	CASALAGTTTEAFF
.	TRBD1	TRBV9	TRBJ2-5	TGTGCCAGCAGCTTGGGGACAGGGAACCAAGAGACCCAGTACTTC	CASSLGTGNQETQYF
.	TRBD2	TRBV18	TRBJ2-3	TGTGCCAGCTCACTGAAGCGGGAGGCAGATACGCAGTATTTT	CASSLKREADTQYF
.	TRBD2	TRBV25-1	TRBJ2-1	TGTGCCAGCAGGGGCCGGACTAGCGGGAGAAGTGAGCAGTTCTTC	CASRGRTSGRSEQFF
.	.	TRBV14	TRBJ2-1	TGTGCCAGCAGCCAAGGGCTAGGTGGGGTGTTCTTC	CASSQGLGGVFF
.	TRBD1	TRBV7-9	TRBJ2-7	TGTGCCAGCAGCCGGACAGGGGGCGAGCAGTACTTC	CASSRTGGEQYF
.	TRBD1	TRBV18	TRBJ2-5	TGTGCCAGCTCACCCCCAGCAGGGGGAGAGACCCAGTACTTC	CASSPPAGGETQYF
.	.	TRBV11-2	TRBJ2-6	TGTGCCAGCAGCTTTACAGGGTCTGGGGCCAACGTCCTGACTTTC	CASSFTGSGANVLTF
.	TRBD2	TRBV5-4	TRBJ2-3	TGTGCCAGCAGCCTGGAGCGGGATCCTAGCACAGATACGCAGTATTTT	CASSLERDPSTDTQYF
.	.	TRBV7-2	TRBJ2-1	TGTGCCAGCAGCTTTCTATCAGGGGCCGAGCAGTTCTTC	CASSFLSGAEQFF
few	TRBD1	TRBV18	TRBJ2-1	TGTGCCAGCTCACCTATAACAGGGGATGAGCAGTTCTTC	CASSPITGDEQFF
.	.	TRBV7-2	TRBJ2-7	TGTGCCAGCAGCTTCACTGACAGCGAGCAGTACTTC	CASSFTDSEQYF
.	.	TRBV5-1	TRBJ2-3	TGCGCCAGCAGCTTGGAAGGCTCAGGCACAGATACGCAGTATTTT	CASSLEGSGTDTQYF
once	.	TRBV19	TRBJ2-5	TGTGCCAGCCGTGGGTCAGGAACAGAGACCCAGTACTTC	CASRGSGTETQYF
.	.	TRBV7-8	TRBJ2-5	TGTGCCAGCAGCCCCCGGCAGTTGACGACCCAGTACTTC	CASSPRQLTTQYF
.	.	TRBV27	TRBJ2-7	TGTGCCAGCAGTTTATCTTTGGGGCAGGACACCTACGAGCAGTACTTC	CASSLSLGQDTYEQYF
.	TRBD2	TRBV4-1	TRBJ2-3	TGCGCCAGCAGCCAAGTAACACTAGCGGAAAGATATACGCAGTATTTT	CASSQVTLAERYTQYF
.	.	TRBV5-1	TRBJ2-7	TGCGCCAGCAGCCTGGGGGGGAGACAGGCCTACGAGCAGTACTTC	CASSLGGRQAYEQYF
.	.	TRBV27	TRBJ2-1	TGTGCCAGCAGTTTAGGGCTAGAGTTTCCCTACAATGAGCAGTTCTTC	CASSLGLEFPYNEQFF
once	.	TRBV9	TRBJ2-3	TGTGCCAGCAGCGTAGTGTCTAGCGCCATGTCGGGAGATACGCAGTATTTT	CASSVVSSAMSGDTQYF
.	.	TRBV5-1	TRBJ2-5	TGCGCCAGCAGCTTGGCCGGGACTCGATGGGAGACCCAGTACTTC	CASSLAGTRWETQYF
.	.	TRBV30	TRBJ1-2	TGTGCCTGGAGGGGGAGGGGTAACTATGGCTACACCTTC	CAWRGRGNYGYTF
.	TRBD2	TRBV19	TRBJ2-2	TGTGCCAGTACTGTGGGAGCGGGAGTTCGTGGGGAGCTGTTTTTT	CASTVGAGVRGELFF
.	.	TRBV6-5	TRBJ2-7	TGTGCCAGCAGTCCACGGGACATAGGCCACGAGCAGTACTTC	CASSPRDIGHEQYF
.	TRBD1	TRBV19	TRBJ1-5	TGTGCCAGTAGTGCTCAGGGGGCTCAGCCCCAGCATTTT	CASSAQGAQPQHF
.	.	TRBV6-5	TRBJ2-3	TGTGCCAGCAGTTACTCCTTTGGGAGTTACGCAGATACGCAGTATTTT	CASSYSFGSYADTQYF
.	.	TRBV28	TRBJ2-7	TGTGCCAGCAGTGGGACATACAGGGACTTC	CASSGTYRDF
.	.	TRBV2	TRBJ2-1	TGTGCCTTATGGAGAGGATTCTCCTACAATGAGCAGTTCTTC	CALWRGFSYNEQFF
.	.	TRBV7-9	TRBJ2-7	TGTGCCAGCAGCTATCAAAGGCAGGGGGGCGTGCAGTACTTC	CASSYQRQGGVQYF
.	.	TRBV11-3	TRBJ2-7	TGTGCCAGCAGCTTAGGGGCGACAGGACCCACCTCCTACGAGCAGTACTTC	CASSLGATGPTSYEQYF
.	.	TRBV2	TRBJ2-2	TGTGCCAGCAGTGAACTTGGGGGCGCCACCGGGGAGCTGTTTTTT	CASSELGGATGELFF
.	.	TRBV5-1	TRBJ1-2	TGCGCCAGCAGCTTGGAGGTGACCCATTCAGACGATGGCTACACCTTC	CASSLEVTHSDDGYTF
.	.	TRBV7-3	TRBJ2-5	TGTGCCAGCAGCTTAGTTCCGGGGTACCAAGAGACCCAGTACTTC	CASSLVPGYQETQYF
.	.	TRBV4-2	TRBJ2-5	TGTGCCAGCAGCCAAGTCTCTTTGGGAGAGACCCAGTACTTC	CASSQVSLGETQYF
once	.	TRBV5-1	TRBJ2-7	TGCGCCAGCAGCCAAGGGATCTTCGACCCCTACGAGCAGTACTTC	CASSQGIFDPYEQYF
.	.	TRBV13	TRBJ1-2	TGTGCCAGCAGCTTATATGGCTACACCTTC	CASSLYGYTF
.	.	TRBV18	TRBJ2-6	TGTGCCAGCTCACCGGGACACTACTCTGGGGCCAACGTCCTGACTTTC	CASSPGHYSGANVLTF
.	.	TRBV10-3	TRBJ1-5	TGTGCCATCAGGGGGGAGGGTAGTCAGCCCCAGCATTTT	CAIRGEGSQPQHF
.	TRBD2	TRBV4-1	TRBJ2-2	TGCGCCAGCAGCCCAGGACTAGCGGGAGCTTACACCGGGGAGCTGTTTTTT	CASSPGLAGAYTGELFF
.	.	TRBV2	TRBJ2-2	TGTGCCAGCAGTTACAGCCCTAACACCGGGGAGCTGTTTTTT	CASSYSPNTGELFF
once	.	TRBV9	TRBJ1-2	TGTGCCAGCAGCGTGTCTTCTCGGGGTAACTATGGCTACACCTTC	CASSVSSRGNYGYTF
.	TRBD1	TRBV7-9	TRBJ1-2	TGTGCCAGCAGCACCAGGGGGCAAGGCTACACCTTC	CASSTRGQGYTF